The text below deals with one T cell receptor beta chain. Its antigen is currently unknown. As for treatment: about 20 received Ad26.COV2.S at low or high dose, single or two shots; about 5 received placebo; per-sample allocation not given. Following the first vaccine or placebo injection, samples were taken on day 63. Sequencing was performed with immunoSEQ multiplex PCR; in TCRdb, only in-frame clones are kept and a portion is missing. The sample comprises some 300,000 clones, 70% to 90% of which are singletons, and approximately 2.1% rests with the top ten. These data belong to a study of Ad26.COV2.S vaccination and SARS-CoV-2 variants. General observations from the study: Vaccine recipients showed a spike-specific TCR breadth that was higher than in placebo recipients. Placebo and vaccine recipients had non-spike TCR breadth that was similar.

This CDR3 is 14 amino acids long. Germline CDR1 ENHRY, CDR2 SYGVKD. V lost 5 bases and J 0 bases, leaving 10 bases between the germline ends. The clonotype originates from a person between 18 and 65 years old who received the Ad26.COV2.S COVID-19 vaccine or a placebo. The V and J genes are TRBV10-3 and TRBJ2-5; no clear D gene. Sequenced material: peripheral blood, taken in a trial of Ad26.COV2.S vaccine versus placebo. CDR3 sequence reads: CAISNGGDQETQYF. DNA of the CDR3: TGTGCCATCAGTAATGGCGGCGACCAAGAGACCCAGTACTTC.